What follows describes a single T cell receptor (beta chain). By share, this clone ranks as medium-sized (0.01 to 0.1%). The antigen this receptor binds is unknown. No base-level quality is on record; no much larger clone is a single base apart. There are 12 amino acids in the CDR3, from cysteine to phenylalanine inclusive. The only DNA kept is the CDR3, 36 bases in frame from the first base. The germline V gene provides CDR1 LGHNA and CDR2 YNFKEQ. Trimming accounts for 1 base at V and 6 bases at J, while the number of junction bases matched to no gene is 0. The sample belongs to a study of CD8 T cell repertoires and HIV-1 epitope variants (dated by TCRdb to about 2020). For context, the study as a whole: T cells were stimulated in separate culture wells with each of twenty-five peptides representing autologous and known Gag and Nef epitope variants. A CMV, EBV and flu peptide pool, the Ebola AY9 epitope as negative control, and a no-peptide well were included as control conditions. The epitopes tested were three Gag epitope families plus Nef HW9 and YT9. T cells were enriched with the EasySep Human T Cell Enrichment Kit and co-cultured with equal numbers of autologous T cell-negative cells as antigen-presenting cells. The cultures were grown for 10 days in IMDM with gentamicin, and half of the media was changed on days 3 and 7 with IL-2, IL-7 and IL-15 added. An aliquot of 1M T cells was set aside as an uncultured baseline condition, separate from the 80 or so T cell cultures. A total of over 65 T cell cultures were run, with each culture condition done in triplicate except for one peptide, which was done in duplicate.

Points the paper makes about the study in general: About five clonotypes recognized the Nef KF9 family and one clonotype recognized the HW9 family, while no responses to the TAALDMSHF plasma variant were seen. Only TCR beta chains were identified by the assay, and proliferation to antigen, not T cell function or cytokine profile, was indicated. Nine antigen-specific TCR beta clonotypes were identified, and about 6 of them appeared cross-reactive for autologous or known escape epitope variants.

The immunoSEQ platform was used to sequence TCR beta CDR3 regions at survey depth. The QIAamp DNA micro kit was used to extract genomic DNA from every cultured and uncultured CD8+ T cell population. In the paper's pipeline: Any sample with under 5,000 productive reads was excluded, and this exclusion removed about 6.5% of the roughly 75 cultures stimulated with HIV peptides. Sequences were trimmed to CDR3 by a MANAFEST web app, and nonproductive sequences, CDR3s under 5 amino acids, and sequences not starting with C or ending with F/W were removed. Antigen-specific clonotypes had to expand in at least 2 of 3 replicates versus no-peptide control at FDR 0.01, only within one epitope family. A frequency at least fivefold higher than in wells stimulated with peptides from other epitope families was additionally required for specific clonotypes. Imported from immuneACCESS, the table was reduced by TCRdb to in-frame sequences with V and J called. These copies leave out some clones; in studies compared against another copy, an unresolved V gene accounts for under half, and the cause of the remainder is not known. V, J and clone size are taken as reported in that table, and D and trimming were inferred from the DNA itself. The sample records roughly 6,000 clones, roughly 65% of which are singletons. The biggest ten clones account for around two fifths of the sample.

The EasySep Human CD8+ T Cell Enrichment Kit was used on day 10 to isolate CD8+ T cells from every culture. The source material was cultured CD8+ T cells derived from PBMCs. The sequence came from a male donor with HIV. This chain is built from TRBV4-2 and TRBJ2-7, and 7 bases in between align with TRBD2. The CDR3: CASSQAGGEQYF. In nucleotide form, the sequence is TGTGCCAGCAGCCAAGCGGGGGGCGAGCAGTACTTC.